This TCR beta chain was sequenced for a study of cytomegalovirus exposure and HLA in healthy donors. Whole-study results and caveats: Fewer N-insertions (relative to the roughly 610-donor mean) were reportedly seen in an Asian-associated ancestry cluster in a later analysis. Clonal expansion was found to be greater in HLA-associated TCR beta chains than in equally common others in a later analysis. About 87% or about 30% of the time was how often most TCR beta V segments were productive, according to an earlier analysis.

Remarks on this clone: What it binds is not known.

60 Vbeta and 13 Jbeta primers were used in PCR. TCRdb's copy holds only in-frame clones and misses some; the assay was immunoSEQ multiplex PCR. The repertoire holds 100,000 to 130,000 clones, 55% to 85% seen once, with 7.5% to 9% in the top ten. Sequences were obtained from PBMCs. The receptor was isolated from a man aged 30 to 39 in good health and CMV-seronegative.

CDR3: CASSYAGTGELFF. The CDR3 bases are TGTGCCAGCAGTTACGCGGGAACCGGGGAGCTGTTTTTT. V is TRBV6-6 and J is TRBJ2-2; maybe TRBD2 (6 bases). V was shortened by 2 bases and J by 5 bases, with 6 bases between the two germline ends. The CDR3 is 13 amino acids. The germline gives CDR1 MNHNY, CDR2 SVGAGI (reference sequence).